The 19 T cell receptor beta chains below were found in one sample sequenced in a study of blood T cell repertoires in COVID-19. Assay used: immunoSEQ multiplex PCR; TCRdb lists only in-frame clones, some missing. The data contain around 400,000 clones, approximately 89% of them seen just once; the ten biggest clones take up just over 0.85%. The sample consisted of PBMCs or T cells enriched from blood (not recorded which). The receptors originated from a woman aged 40 to 49 who had been exposed to COVID-19.

The chain has TRBV7-2 and TRBJ2-4; D not resolved. The V end lost 5 bases, the J end lost 0 bases, and 8 bases lay between the germline ends. Germline CDR1 and CDR2: SGHTA and FQGNSA. There are 14 residues in the CDR3. The DNA of the CDR3 is TGTGCCAGCAGCCCGAACAGAGCCAAAAACATTCAGTACTTC. Its protein product is CASSPNRAKNIQYF.

This chain links TRBV3-1 (or the pseudogene TRBV3-2) with TRBJ1-1; a weak D match, TRBD1 (6 bases). The CDR3 length is 15 residues. The germline CDR1 and CDR2 sequences are LGHDT and YNNKEL (reference sequence). Trimming stripped 3 bases from V and 1 base from J, with 12 bases between. In nucleotides, the CDR3 is TGTGCCAGCAGCCAGCTACAGGGAACGAACACTGAAGCTTTCTTT. It specifies CASSQLQGTNTEAFF.

The chain carries TRBV7-9 and TRBJ2-7; a possible D gene is TRBD2 (6 bases). Trimming removed 2 bases from V and 6 bases from J, with 14 bases in between. The CDR3 runs 14 residues. From germline, CDR1 is SEHNR and CDR2 FQNEAQ (reference sequence). The CDR3 sequence is CASSLRAGQLEQYF. The CDR3 DNA follows: TGTGCCAGCAGCTTAAGGGCGGGGCAGCTCGAGCAGTACTTC. Full variable domain (missing parts from reference TRBV7-9 and TRBJ2-7): DTGVSQNPRHKITKRGQNVTFRCDPISEHNRLYWYRQTLGQGPEFLTYFQNEAQLEKSRLLSDRFSAERPKGSFSTLEIQRTEQGDSAMYLCASSLRAGQLEQYFGPGTRLTVT.

V gene TRBV12-1 combines with J gene TRBJ1-6; the table's D call TRBD1 went unverified against the DNA. TRBV12-1 is flagged as a pseudogene. The CDR3 is 15 amino acids. The CDR3 region has the DNA TGTGCCAGCAGCTTTGTACAGGGCTATAATTCACCCCTCCACTTT. Its protein product is CASSFVQGYNSPLHF.

The J gene is TRBJ2-7, the V gene TRBV19; 14 nucleotides match TRBD2. In germline, CDR1 is LNHDA, CDR2 SQIVND (reference sequence). This CDR3 is 16 amino acids long. V trimming: 5 bases; J trimming: 3 bases; junction bases outside the gene matches: 6. CDR3 amino acids: CASSVGLAGGFYEQYF. In DNA, the CDR3 is TGTGCCAGTAGTGTCGGACTAGCGGGGGGATTCTACGAGCAGTACTTC.

The chain recombines TRBV2 with TRBJ1-6; tentative D call: TRBD1 (6 bases). The CDR3 has 15 residues. Trimming stripped 6 bases from V and 7 bases from J, with 16 bases between. CDR1 and CDR2 (germline): SNHLY, FYNNEI. The CDR3 sequence is CASRGARGMNSPLHF. For the CDR3, the DNA is TGTGCCAGCAGAGGGGCAAGGGGGATGAATTCACCCCTCCACTTT.

V and J are TRBV9 and TRBJ2-7; D is perhaps TRBD2 (5 bases). The V gene's germline CDR1 is SGDLS and CDR2 YYNGEE. This CDR3 comprises 13 residues. Trimming pared 7 bases from V and 5 bases from J, leaving 16 bases between. CDR3 loop: CASGSLVTDEQYF. CDR3 DNA sequence: TGTGCCAGCGGATCACTAGTAACCGACGAGCAGTACTTC.

The V call is TRBV19, the J call TRBJ1-3, with 7 bases identical to TRBD1. The CDR3 consists of 14 residues. Trimming took 10 bases from V and 2 from J; bases not matched to a gene: 8. In germline, CDR1 is LNHDA, CDR2 SQIVND (reference sequence). This chain's CDR3 is CATEGGQPGNTIYF. The CDR3 DNA follows: TGTGCCACCGAGGGGGGACAGCCTGGAAACACCATATATTTT.

The chain is built from TRBV18 and TRBJ1-5, with no clear D. CDR3 length equals 15 residues. V lost 5 bases to trimming and J lost 0 bases, with 11 bases between them. Germline-derived CDR1 and CDR2 are KGHSH and LQKENI. The CDR3 sequence is CASSSYGDSNQPQHF. The CDR3 DNA reads TGTGCCAGCTCATCTTACGGGGATAGCAATCAGCCCCAGCATTTT.

The chain employs TRBV24-1 and TRBJ2-1; 10 bases align to TRBD2. Germline V gene data show CDR1 as KGHDR and CDR2 as SFDVKD. The CDR3 is made up of 14 amino acids. V lost 5 bases and J lost 5; bases outside the gene matches: 2. The CDR3 protein is CATSVSGRDNEQFF. CDR3 DNA: TGTGCCACCAGTGTAAGCGGGAGGGACAATGAGCAGTTCTTC.

This chain joins TRBV4-2 and TRBJ1-2; D call uncertain. Germline loops: CDR1 LGHNA, CDR2 YNFKEQ. Trimming shortened V by 0 bases and J by 6 bases, and 14 bases separated the two germline ends. This CDR3 region has 15 residues. CDR3 sequence (DNA): TGTGCCAGCAGCCAAGAGACGGCGCGGGGAGATGGCTACACCTTC. As protein: CASSQETARGDGYTF.

The chain uses TRBV7-6 and TRBJ2-3, with TRBD1 identical over 9 bases. The CDR3 sequence is 17 residues long. The J segment lost 2 bases and the V segment lost 5 bases, leaving 11 bases of the junction unmatched. Germline loops: CDR1 SGHVS, CDR2 FNYEAQ. CDR3 loop: CASSANRGQTFTDTQYF. CDR3 nucleotide sequence: TGTGCCAGCAGCGCAAACAGGGGGCAAACCTTCACAGATACGCAGTATTTT. Combining the CDR3 with reference TRBV7-6 and TRBJ2-3 gives the whole variable domain GAGVSQSPRYKVTKRGQDVALRCDPISGHVSLYWYRQALGQGPEFLTYFNYEAQQDKSGLPNDRFSAERPEGSISTLTIQRTEQRDSAMYRCASSANRGQTFTDTQYFGPGTRLTVL.

The CDR3 region is CAWSLAGVYNEQFF. For the CDR3, the DNA is TGTGCCTGGAGTTTAGCGGGAGTCTACAATGAGCAGTTCTTC. The J gene is TRBJ2-1, the V gene TRBV30; 9 bases map to TRBD2. The length of the CDR3 is 14 residues. V shed 2 bases and J 3 bases; nucleotides not matched to a gene: 2. The V gene's germline CDR1 is GTSNPN and CDR2 SVGIG (reference sequence).

This chain links TRBV18 with TRBJ1-4, with D uncertain. This CDR3 has 13 residues. Between the trimmed V and J ends, which lost 9 bases and 4 bases, there was a span of 12 bases. The germline V gene encodes CDR1 KGHSH and CDR2 LQKENI. CDR3 loop: CASSSGFNEKLFF. The CDR3 bases are TGTGCCAGTTCCTCGGGATTTAATGAAAAACTGTTTTTT. Using reference TRBV18 and TRBJ1-4 for the parts outside the CDR3, the full variable domain is NAGVMQNPRHLVRRRGQEARLRCSPMKGHSHVYWYRQLPEEGLKFMVYLQKENIIDESGMPKERFSAEFPKEGPSILRIQQVVRGDSAAYFCASSSGFNEKLFFGSGTQLSVL.

The rearrangement joins TRBV6-5 to TRBJ2-2, with TRBD1 as a possible D gene (5 bases). Germline values: CDR1 MNHEY, CDR2 SVGAGI. With 8 bases removed from V and 6 bases from J, the gap between germline ends came to 13 bases. The CDR3 sequence is 13 residues long. CDR3 amino acids: CASRPEQAGELFF. DNA for the CDR3: TGTGCCAGCCGCCCGGAACAGGCCGGGGAGCTGTTTTTT.

V and J are TRBV13 and TRBJ2-7; 7 positions agree with TRBD1. The CDR3 covers 18 residues. CDR1 and CDR2 from the germline V gene are PRHDT and FYEKMQ (reference sequence). After removal of 2 bases from V and 8 bases from J, the junction contained 21 bases not matched to a gene. This CDR3 is CASSLQAGGGSLWVKQYF. DNA for the CDR3: TGTGCCAGCAGCTTACAAGCAGGGGGTGGAAGTTTGTGGGTGAAGCAGTACTTC.

This clone has a single count. The chain combines TRBV11-2 with TRBJ1-2; D is unresolved. Trimming pared 1 base from V and 8 bases from J, leaving 14 bases between. Germline V gives CDR1 SGHAT, CDR2 FQNNGV. The CDR3 consists of 14 residues. The CDR3 loop is CASSLVNSQQGYTF. The CDR3 coding sequence is TGTGCCAGCAGCTTAGTTAACAGCCAGCAAGGCTACACCTTC. Full variable domain (rest looked up from reference TRBV11-2 and TRBJ1-2): EAGVAQSPRYKIIEKRQSVAFWCNPISGHATLYWYQQILGQGPKLLIQFQNNGVVDDSQLPKDRFSAERLKGVDSTLKIQPAKLEDSAVYLCASSLVNSQQGYTFGSGTRLTVV.

This clone appeared once. The CDR3 is CASSPEGRGHGYTF. Here the CDR3 DNA reads TGTGCCAGCTCACCCGAGGGCAGGGGGCATGGCTACACCTTC. The chain employs TRBV18 and TRBJ1-2; 8 nucleotides line up with TRBD1. The trim removed 3 bases at V and 6 bases at J, leaving 6 bases unmatched. Per germline, CDR1 KGHSH and CDR2 LQKENI. The CDR3 sequence is 14 residues long.

The chain has TRBV5-6 and TRBJ2-5, with 9 positions matching TRBD2. Trimming took 0 bases from V and 4 from J; bases not matched to a gene: 10. CDR1 and CDR2 from the germline V gene are SGHDT and YYEEEE. The CDR3 runs to 17 residues. The CDR3 DNA reads TGTGCCAGCAGCTTGGTTTATGGCGGGAGGGCCCCAGAGACCCAGTACTTC. Its protein product is CASSLVYGGRAPETQYF.